Listed below are T cell receptor beta chains from one sample, sequenced in a study of blood T cell repertoires in COVID-19. TCRdb's copy holds only in-frame clones and misses some; the assay was immunoSEQ multiplex PCR. This table has about 280,000 clones, around 90% appearing once. The sample comprised PBMCs or T cells enriched from blood (not recorded which). All receptors come from a woman in her twenties or thirties who had recovered from COVID-19. Both conserved end residues are part of each CDR3. A D gene is named only where the DNA matches it firmly. Not every row has a clone size; where given, it reads once, few, many or a size class.

CDR3 DNA: TGTGCCACCAGTTTCGGGGGGGACGAGCAGTACTTC
CDR3 protein: CATSFGGDEQYF
CDR3 length: 12
J gene: TRBJ2-7
clone size: NA
V gene: TRBV24-1
D gene: TRBD2

CDR3 DNA: TGCGCCAGCAGCCCGAGCGGGAACCAGGATGAGCAGTTCTTC
CDR3 protein: CASSPSGNQDEQFF
CDR3 length: 14
J gene: TRBJ2-1
clone size: NA
V gene: TRBV5-1
D gene: TRBD2

CDR3 DNA: TGTGCCAGCAGCCTAAATTCGGGACAGGTGGCATCCTACGAGCAGTACTTC
CDR3 protein: CASSLNSGQVASYEQYF
CDR3 length: 17
J gene: TRBJ2-7
clone size: NA
V gene: TRBV9
D gene: TRBD1

CDR3 DNA: TGTGCCAGCAGTCTAAGGGCGACAGGCTTCTTGTATGGAAACACCATATATTTT
CDR3 protein: CASSLRATGFLYGNTIYF
CDR3 length: 18
J gene: TRBJ1-3
clone size: NA
V gene: TRBV28
D gene: NA

CDR3 DNA: TGTGCCAGCAGTTTACTTCCCTTAACAGGGATCTCTGGAAACACCATATATTTT
CDR3 protein: CASSLLPLTGISGNTIYF
CDR3 length: 18
J gene: TRBJ1-3
clone size: NA
V gene: TRBV27
D gene: NA

CDR3 DNA: TGCAGCATGGCACTCTCCGGGACAGGGTATGGCTACACCTTC
CDR3 protein: CSMALSGTGYGYTF
CDR3 length: 14
J gene: TRBJ1-2
clone size: NA
V gene: TRBV29-1
D gene: TRBD1

CDR3 DNA: TGTGCCACCCGAAGAACAGGTTCAAGCGGGGAGCTGTTTTTT
CDR3 protein: CATRRTGSSGELFF
CDR3 length: 14
J gene: TRBJ2-2
clone size: NA
V gene: TRBV19
D gene: NA

CDR3 DNA: TGCGCCAGCAGCTTGGAAGGTAGCGTGCACACCGGGGAGCTGTTTTTT
CDR3 protein: CASSLEGSVHTGELFF
CDR3 length: 16
J gene: TRBJ2-2
clone size: once
V gene: TRBV5-1
D gene: NA

CDR3 DNA: TGTGCCACCAGATGGGACACCGAAACCGGGGAGCTGTTTTTT
CDR3 protein: CATRWDTETGELFF
CDR3 length: 14
J gene: TRBJ2-2
clone size: NA
V gene: TRBV15
D gene: NA

CDR3 DNA: TGTGCCAGCAGTTACATGAACTCGAAGCAGTTCTTC
CDR3 protein: CASSYMNSKQFF
CDR3 length: 12
J gene: TRBJ2-1
clone size: NA
V gene: TRBV6-2/TRBV6-3
D gene: NA

CDR3 DNA: TGTGCCAGCAGCCCCGTATCTATTTCCGAAAAACTGTTTTTT
CDR3 protein: CASSPVSISEKLFF
CDR3 length: 14
J gene: TRBJ1-4
clone size: NA
V gene: TRBV7-9
D gene: NA

CDR3 DNA: TGTGCCAGCAGTTCAATCCTGGACAGGTACTACGAGCAGTACTTC
CDR3 protein: CASSSILDRYYEQYF
CDR3 length: 15
J gene: TRBJ2-7
clone size: NA
V gene: TRBV28
D gene: TRBD1

CDR3 DNA: TGCGCCAGCAGTGTTCAGCGGACCTACGAGCAGTACTTC
CDR3 protein: CASSVQRTYEQYF
CDR3 length: 13
J gene: TRBJ2-7
clone size: NA
V gene: TRBV10-2
D gene: NA

CDR3 DNA: TGTGCCAGCAGCCTAGGATTCTCCACAGATACGCAGTATTTT
CDR3 protein: CASSLGFSTDTQYF
CDR3 length: 14
J gene: TRBJ2-3
clone size: NA
V gene: TRBV6-5
D gene: NA

CDR3 DNA: TGTGCCAGCAGTGCTGCCTCGGGACAGGCCTCCTACGAGCAGTACTTC
CDR3 protein: CASSAASGQASYEQYF
CDR3 length: 16
J gene: TRBJ2-7
clone size: once
V gene: TRBV6-1
D gene: TRBD1

CDR3 DNA: TGTGCCAGCAGCTTCCCTAGACCGGGACAGGGGGCAGATACGCAGTATTTT
CDR3 protein: CASSFPRPGQGADTQYF
CDR3 length: 17
J gene: TRBJ2-3
clone size: NA
V gene: TRBV5-6
D gene: TRBD1